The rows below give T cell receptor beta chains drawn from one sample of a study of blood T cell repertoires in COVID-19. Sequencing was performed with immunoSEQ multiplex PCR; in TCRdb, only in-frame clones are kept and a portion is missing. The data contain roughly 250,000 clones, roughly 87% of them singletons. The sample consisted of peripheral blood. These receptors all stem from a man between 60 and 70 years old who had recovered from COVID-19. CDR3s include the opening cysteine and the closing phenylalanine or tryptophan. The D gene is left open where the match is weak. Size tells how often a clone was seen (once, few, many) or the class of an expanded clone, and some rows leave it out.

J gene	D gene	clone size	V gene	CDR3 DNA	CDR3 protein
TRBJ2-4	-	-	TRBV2	TGTGCCAGCAGTGGACTCTACGGGAGCAAAAACATTCAGTACTTC	CASSGLYGSKNIQYF
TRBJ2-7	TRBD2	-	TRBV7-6	TGTGCCAGCAGCCCCGGAAGAGGGCGGGGGAGCTCCTACGAGCAGTACTTC	CASSPGRGRGSSYEQYF
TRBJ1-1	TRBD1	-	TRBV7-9	TGTGCCAGCAGCTCAGACCGGACAGGGGAAGCTTTCTTT	CASSSDRTGEAFF
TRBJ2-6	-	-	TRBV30	TGTGCCTGGGCCAAGGGGGGGTCCGGGGCCAACGTCCTGACTTTC	CAWAKGGSGANVLTF
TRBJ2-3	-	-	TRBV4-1	TGCGCCAGCAGCCAAGATGATAGGGGTCGCACGCAGTATTTT	CASSQDDRGRTQYF
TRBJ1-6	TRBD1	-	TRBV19	TGTGCCAGTAGTATCCTACGGACAGGGGGATCACCCCTCCACTTT	CASSILRTGGSPLHF
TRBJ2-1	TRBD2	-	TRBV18	TGTGCCAGCTCACCCGCGGGGGGGTCTCGGAATGAGCAGTTCTTC	CASSPAGGSRNEQFF
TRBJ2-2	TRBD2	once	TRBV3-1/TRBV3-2	TGTGCCAGCAGCCAAGGCGCGGGGGGCACCGGGGAGCTGTTTTTT	CASSQGAGGTGELFF
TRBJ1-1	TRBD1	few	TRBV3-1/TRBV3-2	TGTGCCAGCAGCCAACCAAGATCGACAGGGAATAACACTGAAGCTTTCTTT	CASSQPRSTGNNTEAFF
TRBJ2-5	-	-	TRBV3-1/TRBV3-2	TGTGCCAGCAGCCAAGATATGAGGGTGGAGACCCAGTACTTC	CASSQDMRVETQYF
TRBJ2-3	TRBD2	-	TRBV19	TGTGCCAGTAGTACCGGGAGGACTAGCGGAGACACAGATACGCAGTATTTT	CASSTGRTSGDTDTQYF
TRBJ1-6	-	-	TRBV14	TGTGCCAGCAGCCAAACGACTTGGGCACCCCTCCACTTT	CASSQTTWAPLHF
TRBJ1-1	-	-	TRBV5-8	TGTGCCAGCAGCTTGTATAAAGCTTTCTTT	CASSLYKAFF
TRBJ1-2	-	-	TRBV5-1	TGCGCCAGCAGCTTAGGCGGGACCGACTATGGCTACACCTTC	CASSLGGTDYGYTF
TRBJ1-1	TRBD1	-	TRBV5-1	TGCGCCAGCAGCTGGAGACAGGGCGATACTGAAGCTTTCTTT	CASSWRQGDTEAFF
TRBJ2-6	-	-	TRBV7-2	TGTGCCAGCAGCTCCAGGTCTTCTGGGGCCAACGTCCTGACTTTC	CASSSRSSGANVLTF
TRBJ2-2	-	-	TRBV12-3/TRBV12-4	TGTGCCAGCAGTCTCGGAGGGCCCGGGGAGCTGTTTTTT	CASSLGGPGELFF
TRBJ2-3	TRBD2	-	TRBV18	TGTGCCAGCTCACCGTTAGCGGGACACACAGATACGCAGTATTTT	CASSPLAGHTDTQYF
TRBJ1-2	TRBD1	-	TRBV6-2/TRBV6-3	TGTGCCAGCAGTGGCTATCCCGGGACAGGGGCGGCGGGCTACACCTTC	CASSGYPGTGAAGYTF
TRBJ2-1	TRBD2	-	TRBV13	TGTGCCAGCAGCTTAGTAGGGACTAGCGTAATCATCTCCTACAATGAGCAGTTCTTC	CASSLVGTSVIISYNEQFF
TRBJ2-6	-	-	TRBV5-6	TGTGCCAGCAGCTTGACGGGGGCTGGGGCCAACGTCCTGACTTTC	CASSLTGAGANVLTF
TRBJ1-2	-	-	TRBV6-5	TGTGCCAGCAGTTACTCAGGGGTTTCGAGCTATGGCTACACCTTC	CASSYSGVSSYGYTF
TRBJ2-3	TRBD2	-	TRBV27	TGTGCCAGCACCACGGGCCGGGGGGGCACAGATACGCAGTATTTT	CASTTGRGGTDTQYF
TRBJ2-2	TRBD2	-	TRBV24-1	TGTGCCACCAGTGCCAAACGACTAGCGGGGGCCACCGGGGAGCTGTTTTTT	CATSAKRLAGATGELFF
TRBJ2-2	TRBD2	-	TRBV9	TGTGCCAGCAGCGGGACTAGCGGGGGGAACACCGGGGAGCTGTTTTTT	CASSGTSGGNTGELFF
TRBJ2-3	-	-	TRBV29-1	TGCAGCGTTGCCTCGACAACTGATACGCAGTATTTT	CSVASTTDTQYF
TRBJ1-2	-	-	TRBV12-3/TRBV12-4	TGTGCCAGCAGCCGGACGGGGGGCTACACCTTC	CASSRTGGYTF
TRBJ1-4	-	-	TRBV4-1	TGCGCCAGCAGCCAAGATTTAAGGGATTCCAACGGGGGTGGAGAAAAACTGTTTTTT	CASSQDLRDSNGGGEKLFF
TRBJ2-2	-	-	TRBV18	TGTGCCAGCTCACGACGAGGGGACTCGAACACCGGGGAGCTGTTTTTT	CASSRRGDSNTGELFF
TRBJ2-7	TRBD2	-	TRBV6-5	TGTGCCAGCAGAGAGGCTAGCGGGGTCTACTTC	CASREASGVYF
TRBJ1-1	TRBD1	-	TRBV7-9	TGTGCCAGCAGCACGATCAGGGGGCGCGTCTCTGAAGCTTTCTTT	CASSTIRGRVSEAFF
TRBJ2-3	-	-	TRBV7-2	TGTGCCAGCAGCTTGACCCGACAGGATACGCAGTATTTT	CASSLTRQDTQYF
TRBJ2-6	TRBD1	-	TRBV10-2	TGCGCCAGCAGTTCCGGACAGGGATATTCTGGGGCCAACGTCCTGACTTTC	CASSSGQGYSGANVLTF
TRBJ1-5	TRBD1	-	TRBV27	TGTGCCAGCAGTCCTCCCGGGACAGGGGTGGGGGCGCCCCAGCATTTT	CASSPPGTGVGAPQHF
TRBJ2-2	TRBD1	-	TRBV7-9	TGTGCCAGCAGTCTACGACAGGGGGGGTCCGGGGAGCTGTTTTTT	CASSLRQGGSGELFF
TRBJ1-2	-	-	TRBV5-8	TGTGCCAGCAGCCCTTCCCCCAACTATGGCTACACCTTC	CASSPSPNYGYTF
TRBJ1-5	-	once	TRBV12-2	-	CASRLVWARGNQPQHF
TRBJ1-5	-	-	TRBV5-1	TGCGCCAGCAGCCCTGGACTAGTAGGCAATCAGCCCCAGCATTTT	CASSPGLVGNQPQHF
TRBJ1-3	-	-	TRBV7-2	TGTGCCAGCAGCCTTCTGGGAAACACCATATATTTT	CASSLLGNTIYF
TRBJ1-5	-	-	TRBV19	TGTGCCAGTAGCAACCAGGTTACAAGAACCCAAGTTAATCAGCCCCAGCATTTT	CASSNQVTRTQVNQPQHF
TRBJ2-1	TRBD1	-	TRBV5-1	TGCGCCAGCAGCCTGCCCGGGACAGGGGGCAATGAGCAGTTCTTC	CASSLPGTGGNEQFF
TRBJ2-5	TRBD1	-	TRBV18	TGTGCCAGCTCACCTTTTAGACAGGGGGAGACCCAGTACTTC	CASSPFRQGETQYF
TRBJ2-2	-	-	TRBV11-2	TGTGCCAGCAGCCTACGCGGGGTGAGGGAAAACACCGGGGAGCTGTTTTTT	CASSLRGVRENTGELFF
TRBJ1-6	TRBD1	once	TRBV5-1	TGCGCCAGCAGCACCGGGACAGGGGGAAATTCACCCCTCCACTTT	CASSTGTGGNSPLHF
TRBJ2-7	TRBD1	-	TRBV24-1	TGTGCCACCAGTGAACCAGGGGGCTCCTACGAGCAGTACTTC	CATSEPGGSYEQYF
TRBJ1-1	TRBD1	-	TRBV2	TGTGCCAGCAGGAGACAGGGGGCATTTGAAGCTTTCTTT	CASRRQGAFEAFF
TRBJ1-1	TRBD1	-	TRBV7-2	TGTGCCAGCAGCTTATGGACAGGGAACACTGAAGCTTTCTTT	CASSLWTGNTEAFF
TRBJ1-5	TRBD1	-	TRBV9	TGTGCCAGCAGCGTAGGGACAGGGGGTCAGCCCCAGCATTTT	CASSVGTGGQPQHF
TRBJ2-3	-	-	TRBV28	TGTGCCAGCAGTGCAGGGGGGACAGATACGCAGTATTTT	CASSAGGTDTQYF
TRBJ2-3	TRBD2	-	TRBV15	TGTGCCACCAGCAGAGAGAAAACTCTAGCGGGGGGGCGGGGAGATACGCAGTATTTT	CATSREKTLAGGRGDTQYF
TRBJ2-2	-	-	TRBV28	TGTGCCTGTGGACTCCCAGTCCCCGGGGAGCTGTTTTTT	CACGLPVPGELFF
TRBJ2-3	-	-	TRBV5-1	TGCGCCAGCAGTCCCCCGGGCACAGATACGCAGTATTTT	CASSPPGTDTQYF
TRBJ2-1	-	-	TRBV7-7	TGTGCCAGCAGCTTAGAAGGGGGGGCCGGCGGTGAGCAGTTCTTC	CASSLEGGAGGEQFF